Listed below are T cell receptor beta chains from one sample, sequenced in a study of radiotherapy plus CTLA-4 blockade in lung cancer. TCRdb's copy holds only in-frame clones and misses some; the assay was immunoSEQ multiplex PCR. This table holds approximately 39,000 clones, roughly 72% found once. The sequenced sample was peripheral blood, obtained from a patient treated with radiotherapy plus ipilimumab. The origin of the receptors is a human donor with non-small cell lung cancer who had stable disease on radiotherapy plus ipilimumab. Each CDR3 is given with its conserved first and last residue. A D gene is named only where the DNA matches it firmly. Only part of the rows carry a size: once, few, many, or a class if the clone is expanded.

j_call d_call v_call clone_size cdr3_nt cdr3_aa
TRBJ1-2 . TRBV5-1 . TGCGCCAGCAGTGAGGATATCTTCCCCTATGGCTACACCTTC CASSEDIFPYGYTF
TRBJ1-1 TRBD1 TRBV5-1 . TGCGCCAGCAGCCCCGAAGGGGGCTCCCGGCCAGGGCCGAAAAGGAACACTGAAGCTTTCTTT CASSPEGGSRPGPKRNTEAFF
TRBJ1-2 TRBD1 TRBV27 medium-sized TGTGCCAGCAGGACACAGGGGGGAAACTATGGCTACACCTTC CASRTQGGNYGYTF
TRBJ2-5 TRBD1 TRBV7-8 . TGTGCCAGCAGCTTACGAGGGGGCGAGGAGACCCAGTACTTC CASSLRGGEETQYF
TRBJ2-2 . TRBV10-3 . TGTGCCATCAGACCGGGCAGGGACACCGGGGAGCTGTTTTTT CAIRPGRDTGELFF
TRBJ1-6 . TRBV5-8 few TGTGCCAGCAGCTTGGCCGGGGGGCAGAATTCACCCCTCCACTTT CASSLAGGQNSPLHF
TRBJ1-3 . TRBV27 . TGTGCCAGCAGTTTAAGGGGCGGGGGCCCTGGAAACACCATATATTTT CASSLRGGGPGNTIYF
TRBJ2-1 TRBD2 TRBV29-1 . TGCAGCGTGTTCCTTCTGGGGGGGGTTAACAATGAGCAGTTCTTC CSVFLLGGVNNEQFF
TRBJ1-1 . TRBV6-1 . TGTGCCTCGGGAGGGGGGCTGGGCACTGAAGCTTTCTTT CASGGGLGTEAFF
TRBJ2-4 . TRBV7-9 . TGTGCCAGCAGCCTTCAGGGGATCAACATTCAGTACTTC CASSLQGINIQYF
TRBJ1-6 TRBD1 TRBV5-8 . TGTGCCAGCAGACCGGGACAGCTCAGCTCCTATAATTCACCCCTCCACTTT CASRPGQLSSYNSPLHF
TRBJ2-1 . TRBV2 . TGTGCCAGCAGTGATTCCAGCGGGGAGGGGGTTCGCAATGAGCAGTTCTTC CASSDSSGEGVRNEQFF
TRBJ2-7 TRBD1 TRBV11-2 . TGTGCCAGCAGCTTTACGGGACAGGGTTGGTACGAGCAGTACTTC CASSFTGQGWYEQYF
TRBJ2-2 . TRBV5-1 . TGCGCCAGCAGCTTGGTCCTTAGCGGCAACACCGGGGAGCTGTTTTTT CASSLVLSGNTGELFF
TRBJ1-1 . TRBV27 . TGTGCCAGCAGCACTAGACAGGCCATGAACACTGAAGCTTTCTTT CASSTRQAMNTEAFF
TRBJ1-5 . TRBV7-2 . TGTGCCAGCAGTCGAACAACAGGTAGCAATCAGCCCCAGCATTTT CASSRTTGSNQPQHF
TRBJ2-1 TRBD1 TRBV19 . TGTGCCAGTAGTCTACGACAGGGTTCCTACAATGAGCAGTTCTTC CASSLRQGSYNEQFF
TRBJ1-1 . TRBV7-9 . TGTGCCAGCAGCTTAGCCAGGACAGCAACGGGGACTGAAGCTTTCTTT CASSLARTATGTEAFF
TRBJ1-3 . TRBV30 few TGTGCCTGCCCGGGTCCTTCTGGAAACACCATATATTTT CACPGPSGNTIYF
TRBJ1-1 . TRBV9 . TGTGCCAGTAAACTGATGCCGGTGAACACTGAAGCTTTCTTT CASKLMPVNTEAFF
TRBJ2-1 . TRBV9 . TGTGCCAGCAGCGCGTCGACAGGCTCCTACAATGAGCAGTTCTTC CASSASTGSYNEQFF
TRBJ1-2 . TRBV30 few TGTGCCTGGAGTCGGACAGTCTATGGCTACACCTTC CAWSRTVYGYTF
TRBJ2-7 . TRBV6-5 . TGTGCCAGCAGTCGTTCGAGGGTGGGTTACGAGCAGTACTTC CASSRSRVGYEQYF
TRBJ2-2 . TRBV10-1 . TGCGCCAGCCAGGCCAGGGCTACCGGGGAGCTGTTTTTT CASQARATGELFF
TRBJ1-6 . TRBV2 . TGTGCCAGCAGTGAAGAAAGAGGCAGGGTTGGGACACCCCTCCACTTT CASSEERGRVGTPLHF
TRBJ2-3 TRBD2 TRBV14 . TGTGCCAGCAGCCATGTCGGGGGGGCACGCACAGATACGCAGTATTTT CASSHVGGARTDTQYF
TRBJ2-4 . TRBV5-1 . TGCGCCAGCAGCCCGAGGGGGGGGGACCGGGACATTCAGTACTTC CASSPRGGDRDIQYF
TRBJ2-1 . TRBV5-6 . TGTGCCAGCACCCTGCGCAATGAGCAGTTCTTC CASTLRNEQFF
TRBJ1-2 . TRBV30 . TGTGCCTGGAGTGTGGGGGGGGTCAGTAACTATGGCTACACCTTC CAWSVGGVSNYGYTF
TRBJ2-5 TRBD1 TRBV30 . TGTGCCTGGAGCCCCATGGACAGGGACCAAGAGACCCAGTACTTC CAWSPMDRDQETQYF
TRBJ1-4 . TRBV19 . TGTGCCAGCAGGGTGGTGGAACCCACTAATGAAAAACTGTTTTTT CASRVVEPTNEKLFF
TRBJ2-1 TRBD2 TRBV7-2 once TGTGCCAGCAGCCTCCAACTAGCGGGTTCTGGGTATGAGCAGTTCTTC CASSLQLAGSGYEQFF